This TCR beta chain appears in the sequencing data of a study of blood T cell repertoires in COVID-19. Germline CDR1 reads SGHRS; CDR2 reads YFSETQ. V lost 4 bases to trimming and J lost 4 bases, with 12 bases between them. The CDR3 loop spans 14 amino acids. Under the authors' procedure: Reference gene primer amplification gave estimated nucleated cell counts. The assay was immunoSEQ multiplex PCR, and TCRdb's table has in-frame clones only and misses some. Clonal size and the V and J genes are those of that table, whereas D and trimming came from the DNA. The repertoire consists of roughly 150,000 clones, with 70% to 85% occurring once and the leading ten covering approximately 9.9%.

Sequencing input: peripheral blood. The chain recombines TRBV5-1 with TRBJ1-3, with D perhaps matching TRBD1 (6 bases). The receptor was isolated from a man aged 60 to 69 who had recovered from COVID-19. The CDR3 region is CASSPTGLGNTIYF. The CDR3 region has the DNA TGCGCCAGCAGCCCAACAGGGTTGGGAAACACCATATATTTT.